The rows below give T cell receptor beta chains drawn from one sample of a study of blood T cell repertoires in COVID-19. Assay used: immunoSEQ multiplex PCR; TCRdb lists only in-frame clones, some missing. The sample consists of about 240,000 clones, approximately 83% of them appearing once. The source material was peripheral blood. These receptors were taken from an elderly woman with acute or convalescent COVID-19. CDR3s include the opening cysteine and the closing phenylalanine or tryptophan. A D gene is named only where the DNA matches it firmly. Size tells how often a clone was seen (once, few, many) or the class of an expanded clone, and some rows leave it out.

>TRBD1|once|TRBV24-1|TRBJ1-2
TGTGCCACCAGTGTTGCCGGGACAGGGGGAGATGGCTACACCTTC
CATSVAGTGGDGYTF
>TRBD1|NA|TRBV10-3|TRBJ1-2
TGTGCCATCAGTGAGCTAGGACAGGGTCTCTATGGCTACACCTTC
CAISELGQGLYGYTF
>TRBD1|NA|TRBV7-8|TRBJ1-5
TGTGCCAGCAGCTTAGCTCTGGACAGGGGCGGGGGTCAGCCCCAGCATTTT
CASSLALDRGGGQPQHF
>NA|few|TRBV29-1|TRBJ2-5
TGCAGCGTTGGAGGCCGGGGAGAGACCCAGTACTTC
CSVGGRGETQYF
>TRBD2|NA|TRBV5-1|TRBJ2-3
TGCGCCAGCAGCGTATTAGCGGGGGGACGCACAGATACGCAGTATTTT
CASSVLAGGRTDTQYF
>TRBD1|NA|TRBV5-1|TRBJ2-2
TGCGCCAGCAGCCCCAGGGGGCAGGACACCGGGGAGCTGTTTTTT
CASSPRGQDTGELFF
>NA|few|TRBV7-9|TRBJ1-3
TGTGCCAGCAGCTTCACCGGGGTTGGGAACACCATATATTTT
CASSFTGVGNTIYF
>NA|NA|TRBV6-5|TRBJ1-4
TGTGCCAGCAGTCAACAGGGACGCGAAAAACTGTTTTTT
CASSQQGREKLFF
>NA|NA|TRBV19|TRBJ2-3
TGTGCCAGTAGTATAGGACCAGGAGGGCGAGATACGCAGTATTTT
CASSIGPGGRDTQYF
>NA|NA|TRBV3-1/TRBV3-2|TRBJ1-2
TGTGCCAGCAGCGGAGGCAATTTCTACGTTGGTGGCTACACCTTC
CASSGGNFYVGGYTF
>TRBD1|NA|TRBV19|TRBJ1-3
TGTGCCACCTCCGGGCAGGGGGCCTCTGGAAACACCATATATTTT
CATSGQGASGNTIYF
>TRBD1|NA|TRBV28|TRBJ2-7
TGTGCCAGCAGTTTGGGGCGGTGGGGACAGGGTGCGTACGAGCAGTACTTC
CASSLGRWGQGAYEQYF
>NA|NA|TRBV5-6|TRBJ2-7
TGTGCCAGCAGCTTAGGTGAGGCCTACGAGCAGTACTTC
CASSLGEAYEQYF
>NA|NA|TRBV7-9|TRBJ1-2
TGTGCCAGCAGCTCAGACAGCCTAGGGGCTATTAACTATGGCTACACCTTC
CASSSDSLGAINYGYTF
>NA|NA|TRBV28|TRBJ1-2
TGTGCCAGCGGTGGAGGGCAGGGCTATGGCTACACCTTC
CASGGGQGYGYTF
>TRBD1|NA|TRBV5-5|TRBJ2-7
TGTGCCAGCAGCTTCCGGACAGGGGACTCCTACGAGCAGTACTTC
CASSFRTGDSYEQYF
>TRBD1|NA|TRBV5-1|TRBJ2-7
TGCGCCAGCAGCCCGGGACAGTCCCTCGAGCAGTACTTC
CASSPGQSLEQYF
>NA|NA|TRBV7-3|TRBJ2-3
TGTGCCAGCAGCTTAGTCGGTACCTACACAGATACGCAGTATTTT
CASSLVGTYTDTQYF
>NA|NA|TRBV2|TRBJ2-5
TGTGCCAGCAGAGCTGAGACCCAGTACTTC
CASRAETQYF
>NA|NA|TRBV15|TRBJ1-3
TGTGCCACCAGCAGAGACAGGCCCTCTGGAAACACCATATATTTT
CATSRDRPSGNTIYF
>NA|NA|TRBV7-2|TRBJ2-2
TGTGCCAGCAGCTTAGGGGGCGCGAACACCGGGGAGCTGTTTTTT
CASSLGGANTGELFF
>NA|NA|TRBV18|TRBJ1-1
TGTGCCAGCTCACCCCGAAGGGGTTTGAACGGTGACACTGAAGCTTTCTTT
CASSPRRGLNGDTEAFF
>NA|NA|TRBV5-4|TRBJ1-2
TGTGCCAGCAGCTCGGGGTCCGATCGAGGCTATGGCTACACCTTC
CASSSGSDRGYGYTF
>TRBD1|NA|TRBV2|TRBJ1-4
TGTGCCACCTCCGGCGGGACAGGGTTGGAAAAACTGTTTTTT
CATSGGTGLEKLFF
>TRBD1|NA|TRBV2|TRBJ1-2
TGTGCCAGCAGCCCGACAGGGGGCATCTATGGCTACACCTTC
CASSPTGGIYGYTF
>NA|NA|TRBV28|TRBJ2-7
TGTGCCAGCACCATCGGACATGGCTACGAGCAGTACTTC
CASTIGHGYEQYF
>TRBD1|NA|TRBV6-5|TRBJ1-6
TGTGCCAGCAGTTTCAGGACAGGGGGCAATTCACCCCTCCACTTT
CASSFRTGGNSPLHF
>NA|NA|TRBV28|TRBJ1-4
TGTGCCAGCAGGGGAACAGGTGTTGCTAATGAAAAACTGTTTTTT
CASRGTGVANEKLFF
>NA|NA|TRBV28|TRBJ1-5
TGTGCCAGCAGTTTGTCCCAGGGGATCAATCAGCCCCAGCATTTT
CASSLSQGINQPQHF
>NA|NA|TRBV6-5|TRBJ1-3
TGTGCCAGCAGTTACTCCTCAGGGGCTGGAAACACCATATATTTT
CASSYSSGAGNTIYF
>NA|NA|TRBV12-5|TRBJ1-5
TGTGCTAGTGGTTTGGGGGGAACAGCGGAACAGCCCCAGCATTTT
CASGLGGTAEQPQHF
>NA|NA|TRBV27|TRBJ1-4
TGTGCCAGCAGTACTCAGGCCCCCCTACTTAATGAAAAACTGTTTTTT
CASSTQAPLLNEKLFF
>NA|NA|TRBV5-1|TRBJ1-1
TGCGCCAGCAGCGAGATGGGGGGAACTGAAGCTTTCTTT
CASSEMGGTEAFF
>TRBD1|NA|TRBV4-1|TRBJ1-5
TGCGCCAGCAGCCCTGGGGATTACAGGGGGGATCAGCCCCAGCATTTT
CASSPGDYRGDQPQHF
>TRBD1|NA|TRBV7-2|TRBJ2-3
TGTGCCAGCAGCTTAGTAGGGACAGCCATTAGCACAGATACGCAGTATTTT
CASSLVGTAISTDTQYF
>TRBD1|once|TRBV4-1|TRBJ2-5
TGCGCCAGCAGCCAAGCCTCTCGACAGGGGGCGATGGAGACCCAGTACTTC
CASSQASRQGAMETQYF